The 6 T cell receptor beta chains below were found in one sample sequenced in a study of blood T cell repertoires in COVID-19. Profiling relied on immunoSEQ multiplex PCR, and the TCRdb table lists in-frame clones only, not all of them. The table includes roughly 250,000 clones, approximately 90% detected once. Sequenced: peripheral blood. The receptors stem from a woman between 35 and 50 years old who had recovered from COVID-19.

The CDR3 sequence: CASSVDRWHTEAFF. The CDR3 DNA reads TGTGCCAGCAGCGTCGACAGGTGGCACACTGAAGCTTTCTTT. The chain has TRBV7-9 and TRBJ1-1; possible D gene TRBD1, 6 bases. The CDR3 length is 14 residues. Germline lookup yields CDR1 SEHNR and CDR2 FQNEAQ (reference sequence). Trimming took off 5 bases at V and 3 bases at J, with 13 bases between the two ends.

The chain joins TRBV10-3 to TRBJ2-5; D might be TRBD2 (6 bases). The germline V gene encodes CDR1 ENHRY and CDR2 SYGVKD. Trimming took off 2 bases at V and 3 bases at J, with 13 bases between the two ends. The CDR3 runs to 15 residues. CDR3 sequence (DNA): TGTGCCATCAGTGAGGAGGGACTTTCCAAAGAGACCCAGTACTTC. This sequence encodes CAISEEGLSKETQYF.

This clone was seen a single time. The V gene is TRBV6-5, the J gene TRBJ2-7, with 9 positions matching TRBD1. The CDR3 totals 15 residues. Germline V gene data show CDR1 as MNHEY and CDR2 as SVGAGI. V gave up 6 bases and J gave up 1 base; unmatched junction bases: 7. Here the CDR3 DNA reads TGTGCCAGCAGAGCTACGACAGGGGGATCCTACGAGCAGTACTTC. Its translation: CASRATTGGSYEQYF.

The rearrangement uses TRBV7-2 and TRBJ1-2, with TRBD1 as a possible D gene (5 bases). Trimming left V 5 bases short and J 0 bases short, with 16 bases between. The germline CDR1 and CDR2 sequences are SGHTA and FQGNSA. The CDR3 is made up of 16 amino acids. The CDR3 reads CASSPNGGITNYGYTF. The CDR3, as DNA: TGTGCCAGCAGCCCCAACGGGGGAATTACTAACTATGGCTACACCTTC.

This chain links TRBV9 with TRBJ2-1, with TRBD2 as a possible D gene (6 bases). Germline V gives CDR1 SGDLS, CDR2 YYNGEE. The germline V and J ends were trimmed by 0 bases and 5 bases, with 9 bases remaining between them. This CDR3 has 14 amino acids. DNA of the CDR3: TGTGCCAGCAGCGTAGCGGGGGAGAACAATGAGCAGTTCTTC. This translates into CASSVAGENNEQFF.

This clone was seen only a few times. This chain connects TRBV4-1 to TRBJ1-4; weak D call: TRBD1 (5 bases). CDR3 length: 13 residues. V was trimmed by 3 bases and J by 5 bases, leaving 7 bases between them. CDR1 is MGHRA and CDR2 is YSYEKL in the germline V gene. CDR3 loop: CASSQTENEKLFF. DNA for the CDR3: TGCGCCAGCAGCCAGACAGAGAATGAAAAACTGTTTTTT.